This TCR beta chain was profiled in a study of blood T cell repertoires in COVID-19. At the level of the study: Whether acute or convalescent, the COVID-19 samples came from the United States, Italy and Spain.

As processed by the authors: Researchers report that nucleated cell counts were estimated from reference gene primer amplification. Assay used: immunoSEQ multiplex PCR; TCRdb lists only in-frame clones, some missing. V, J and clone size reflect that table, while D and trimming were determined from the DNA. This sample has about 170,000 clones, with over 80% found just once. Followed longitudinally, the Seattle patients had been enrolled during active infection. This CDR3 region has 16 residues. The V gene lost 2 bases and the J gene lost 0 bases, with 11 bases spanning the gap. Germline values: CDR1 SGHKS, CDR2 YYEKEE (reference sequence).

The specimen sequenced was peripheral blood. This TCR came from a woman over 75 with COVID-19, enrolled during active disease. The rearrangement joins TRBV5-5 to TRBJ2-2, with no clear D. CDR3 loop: CASSFPLGANTGELFF. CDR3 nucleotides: TGTGCCAGCAGCTTCCCCCTAGGCGCGAACACCGGGGAGCTGTTTTTT.